This paragraph covers one T cell receptor beta chain sequence. Its cognate antigen has yet to be identified. No quality values exist for individual bases; no much larger clone is one base distant. These data originate in a study of shared clonotypes between healthy human individuals (dated by TCRdb to 2018 to 2020). As for the study more broadly: The cohort included three men and a couple of women between 18 and 49 years of age. For each donor, three plates each were used for CD4 naive and CD4 memory, two plates were used for CD8 naive, and one plate was used for CD8 memory. The study deeply sequenced blood TCR repertoires of about 5 healthy adults to estimate repertoire size and the extent of clonotype sharing between individuals. Different laboratories and diverse techniques were used to prepare libraries and sequence TCR repertoires, to increase sequencing depth and limit assay-specific biases. Each donor's leukapheresis produced roughly between roughly 0.85 and 9.5 billion PBMCs. The paper as a whole reports these results and caveats: Incomplete sequencing was indicated by rarefaction of sorted-subset datasets, despite the large sequencing depth. Estimated clonotype richness was generally larger for naive than for memory subsets. When several donors were compared, the shared fraction of clonotypes was about 5.2% for naive CD4, roughly 3.3% for naive CD8, more than 2% for memory CD4, and around 0.37% for memory CD8. Higher generation probabilities were observed for clonotypes shared by all four sorted-subset donors than for non-shared clonotypes. Based on pairwise subsampling, the degree of clonotype sharing among donors was expected to be affected by sequencing depth. Sampling was restricted to blood, and TCR repertoires in tissue are likely to differ from TCR repertoires in blood. Because the study included only a small number of donors, the genetic and exposure-history diversity represented was limited.

Trimming removed 5 bases from V and 6 bases from J, leaving 23 bases between the germline ends. From the cysteine up to the phenylalanine, the CDR3 has a length of 17 residues. Of the read, only the CDR3 DNA is kept; its 51 bases are in frame from base 1. Based on the germline V gene, the CDR1 and CDR2 sequences are WSHSY and SAAADI. CD8 naive samples were CD45RO-negative cells positively selected for CCR7, giving a CD45RA+CCR7+ population that excluded TemRA cells. Healthy HIV-negative adults with no recently reported acute infections or vaccinations were included as donors. Every donor was a Caucasian adult residing in Nashville, Tennessee, USA. Blood was obtained by leukapheresis, after which PBMCs were separated by Ficoll-Histopaque density gradient centrifugation and cryopreserved in liquid nitrogen vapor phase. Purity and quantity of every magnetically sorted T cell population were checked by analytical flow cytometry. From each sorted fraction, genomic DNA was isolated and quantified by UV absorbance on a Nanodrop 2000c.

Using the deep immunoSEQ assay, TCR CDR3 regions were amplified from genomic DNA by multiplex PCR. Genomic DNA extracted from each cell subset was distributed evenly over all wells of several immunoSEQ 96-well plates, and each plate served as one replicate. For sorted subsets, each replicate PCR was loaded with 200 ng genomic DNA, equivalent to about 30,000 T cell genomes. Purified libraries were quantified with a Qubit 3.0 fluorometer, sized on a Bioanalyzer 2100, and re-quantified with the KAPA Library Quantification kit. Each immunoSEQ 96-well plate was sequenced on its own single-read 150-cycle Illumina NextSeq 550 flow cell. As for the original processing: The immunoSEQ output contained only junctional sequences without quality scores, so filtering could not match that applied to full-length reads. To assign V/J genes and CDR3, sequences were annotated using PyIR, a Python wrapper for IgBLAST v1.9, with IMGT germline references. Reads with weak V/J assignments (E-value above 1e-6), missing CDR3, stop codons, out-of-frame junctions, or ambiguous translated residues were removed. V3J clonotypes were defined as sequences sharing an identical inferred V gene, J gene, and CDR3 amino acid sequence. To compute the percentage overlap between repertoires, the number of shared unique clonotypes was divided by the size of the smaller repertoire. Repertoire richness was assessed with RTK rarefaction, the Chao1 estimator, and Recon v2.1 estimates of unobserved clonotypes. OLGA was used to compute generation probabilities for all TCRbeta clonotypes that the gDNA method yielded from a few donors. The table was pulled from immuneACCESS by TCRdb, which kept in-frame rearrangements only. Such tables lose some clones; where checked, under half of the loss comes from unresolved V genes, and the rest has no known cause. The V and J calls and clone size come from that table; D and trimming were worked out from the DNA. The sample table lists approximately 2,200,000 clones, roughly 91% of them with a count of one. Of the sample, approximately 1.7% falls within the top ten clones.

This TCR came from a man aged 18 to 35 in good health. Some clones in this sample may be carry-over from other donors' samples. Here the chain combines TRBV10-2 and TRBJ1-5; 5 matching bases give a weak D call of TRBD1. Sequenced material: naive CD8+ T cells from PBMCs. The cell subset or site label corresponds to: CD45RA+CCR7+. The CDR3 region has the sequence CASSRLGLRDDGQPQHF. The bases read TGCGCCAGCAGTCGGTTGGGGCTGCGGGATGACGGTCAGCCCCAGCATTTT.